Listed here are 28 T cell receptor beta chains from one sample, sequenced in a study of siplizumab effects on memory and regulatory T cells. The method was immunoSEQ multiplex PCR; TCRdb's version includes in-frame clones alone and lacks a portion of them. The sample lists roughly 50,000 clones, more than 85% occurring once. Sequenced sample: naive CD8+ T cells sorted from blood. Receptor source: a human donor in good health.

This clone was recorded once. The chain recombines TRBV27 with TRBJ2-7, with D perhaps matching TRBD2 (5 bases). Germline V lookup: CDR1 MNHEY, CDR2 SMNVEV (reference sequence). The CDR3 runs to 18 residues. Trimming removed 10 bases at V and 2 bases at J, with 30 bases between. CDR3 bases: TGTGCCACCGTTTCCACTTGGACGGACTCGCGGACCCCCTACGAGCAGTACTTC. Amino acid sequence: CATVSTWTDSRTPYEQYF.

The genes are TRBV4-1 and TRBJ1-4; D not resolved. Germline lookup yields CDR1 MGHRA and CDR2 YSYEKL. V was clipped by 4 bases and J by 8 bases, with 8 bases between them. The CDR3 has 12 residues. DNA for the CDR3: TGCGCCAGCAGCCCCTTCGAAGAAAAACTGTTTTTT. Protein product: CASSPFEEKLFF.

The chain has TRBV4-1 and TRBJ2-7; D not resolved. This CDR3 contains 15 residues. The germline V and J ends were trimmed by 1 base and 6 bases, with 16 bases remaining between them. Germline V gene sequence: CDR1 MGHRA, CDR2 YSYEKL. CDR3 sequence reads: CASSQALARPFEQYF. Here the CDR3 DNA reads TGCGCCAGCAGCCAAGCGCTGGCCAGGCCTTTCGAGCAGTACTTC.

In its sample, this clone was seen a few times. The V and J genes are TRBV4-1 and TRBJ1-1, with D unclear. The CDR3 runs 12 residues. Trimming shortened V by 3 bases and J by 7 bases, and 9 bases separated the two germline ends. In germline, CDR1 is MGHRA, CDR2 YSYEKL. The CDR3 sequence: CASSQSGGEAFF. The DNA of the CDR3 is TGCGCCAGCAGCCAGTCTGGTGGTGAAGCTTTCTTT.

About this clone: Other DNA sequences from this sample encode an identical CDR3 as well. The V and J genes are TRBV7-9 and TRBJ1-6; D is possibly TRBD1 (5 bases). The V gene lost 5 bases and the J gene lost 10 bases, with 15 bases spanning the gap. This CDR3 has 14 amino acids. Germline assignment: CDR1 SEHNR and CDR2 FQNEAQ (reference sequence). In nucleotides, the CDR3 is TGTGCCAGCAGCCAAGGGGCCCCAGCATCACCCCTCCACTTT. Translated: CASSQGAPASPLHF.

V and J are TRBV7-9 and TRBJ2-7; no firm D call. CDR1 is SEHNR, CDR2 FQNEAQ, per germline (reference sequence). This CDR3 region has 12 residues. The V end was cut by 1 base, the J end by 6 bases, with 7 bases between. CDR3 DNA sequence: TGTGCCAGCAGCTTAGAAGGGTTCGAGCAGTACTTC. As protein: CASSLEGFEQYF.

The chain is built from TRBV7-9 and TRBJ1-1; the match to TRBD1 covers 7 bases. The trim removed 3 bases at V and 4 bases at J, leaving 5 bases unmatched. Germline CDR1 reads SEHNR; CDR2 reads FQNEAQ (reference sequence). The CDR3 is 14 amino acids. In DNA, the CDR3 is TGTGCCAGCAGCTTTACAGGGGTGGGCACTGAAGCTTTCTTT. The encoded protein is CASSFTGVGTEAFF.

This clone came up once. The gene calls are TRBV10-3 and TRBJ1-5, with 7 bases aligning to TRBD1. Per germline, CDR1 ENHRY and CDR2 SYGVKD. The V and J ends lost 3 bases and 7 bases, in that order; junction bases with no gene match: 3. The CDR3 is made up of 13 amino acids. CDR3 loop: CAISDDRAQPQHF. The CDR3, as DNA: TGTGCCATCAGTGATGACAGGGCCCAGCCCCAGCATTTT.

The genes are TRBV27 and TRBJ2-1, with 8 bases lining up with TRBD2. There are 15 residues in the CDR3. Per germline, CDR1 MNHEY and CDR2 SMNVEV (reference sequence). V was pared by 4 bases and J by 1 base, with 3 bases of the junction left unmatched. The CDR3 sequence: CASSSSGGSYNEQFF. In DNA, the CDR3 is TGTGCCAGCAGTTCGAGCGGGGGTTCCTACAATGAGCAGTTCTTC.

The rearrangement links TRBV6-5 to TRBJ2-7; D unclear. Trimming took 6 bases from V and 0 from J, leaving 12 bases between them. The germline V gene has CDR1 MNHEY and CDR2 SVGAGI. The CDR3 covers 14 residues. This chain's CDR3 is CASRETYNSYEQYF. The CDR3 DNA sequence: TGTGCCAGCAGGGAGACGTACAACTCCTACGAGCAGTACTTC.

The chain joins TRBV7-3 to TRBJ2-2, with D uncertain. Trimming shortened V by 5 bases and J by 6 bases, and 16 bases separated the two germline ends. There are 15 residues in the CDR3. Germline V gene sequence: CDR1 SGHTA, CDR2 FQGTGA. The DNA of the CDR3 is TGTGCCAGCAGCCCTTATAGTAGTAGGGCCGGGGAGCTGTTTTTT. It codes for CASSPYSSRAGELFF.

This chain joins TRBV27 and TRBJ2-7; D is possibly TRBD1 (6 bases). The germline CDR1 and CDR2 sequences are MNHEY and SMNVEV (reference sequence). This CDR3 has 14 amino acids. Trimming shortened V by 3 bases and J by 1 base, and 10 bases separated the two germline ends. CDR3: CASSLSQGSYEQYF. The CDR3, as DNA: TGTGCCAGCAGTTTGAGTCAGGGGTCCTACGAGCAGTACTTC.

The chain combines TRBV4-1 with TRBJ1-1; no firm D call. Trimming shortened V by 2 bases and J by 3 bases, and 22 bases separated the two germline ends. The CDR3 contains 18 residues. Germline V gene lookup returns CDR1 MGHRA and CDR2 YSYEKL. The CDR3 region has the DNA TGCGCCAGCAGCCAATCCCCCGAAGAAGGAGGGTTGTACACTGAAGCTTTCTTT. Protein product: CASSQSPEEGGLYTEAFF.

J is TRBJ1-5 and V is TRBV27; 7 nucleotides agree with TRBD1. Germline assignment: CDR1 MNHEY and CDR2 SMNVEV (reference sequence). CDR3 length equals 15 residues. V was pared by 0 bases and J by 6 bases, with 5 bases of the junction left unmatched. The CDR3 protein is CASSLSGGGGQPQHF. DNA for the CDR3: TGTGCCAGCAGTTTATCAGGGGGCGGGGGTCAGCCCCAGCATTTT.

There are a few counts of this clone. J is TRBJ1-1 and V is TRBV9; D ambiguous. The V gene lost 0 bases and the J gene lost 5 bases, with 2 bases spanning the gap. Germline V lookup: CDR1 SGDLS, CDR2 YYNGEE. The CDR3 contains 11 residues. The CDR3 DNA reads TGTGCCAGCAGCGTAGCTACTGAAGCTTTCTTT. This codes for CASSVATEAFF. Filled out from reference TRBV9 and TRBJ1-1, the complete variable domain reads DSGVTQTPKHLITATGQRVTLRCSPRSGDLSVYWYQQSLDQGLQFLIQYYNGEERAKGNILERFSAQQFPDLHSELNLSSLELGDSALYFCASSVATEAFFGQGTRLTVV.

The gene calls are TRBV6-5 and TRBJ2-7, with 7 bases aligning to TRBD1. Germline V gives CDR1 MNHEY, CDR2 SVGAGI. The CDR3 extends over 13 amino acids. Trimming took 1 base from V and 5 from J; bases not matched to a gene: 2. The CDR3 spells CASSYFTGDEQYF. In DNA form, the CDR3 reads TGTGCCAGCAGTTACTTTACAGGGGACGAGCAGTACTTC.

The chain uses TRBV7-2 and TRBJ1-2; 7 positions match TRBD1. V trimming: 5 bases; J trimming: 1 base; junction bases outside the gene matches: 7. The germline CDR1 and CDR2 sequences are SGHTA and FQGNSA. The CDR3 covers 15 residues. The CDR3: CASSPQDRNNYGYTF. DNA for the CDR3: TGTGCCAGCAGCCCACAGGACAGGAATAACTATGGCTACACCTTC.

The chain combines TRBV27 with TRBJ2-6; tentatively, D is TRBD2 (6 bases). This CDR3 has 19 residues. Trimming shortened V by 7 bases and J by 0 bases, and 22 bases separated the two germline ends. Germline values: CDR1 MNHEY, CDR2 SMNVEV (reference sequence). In nucleotides, the CDR3 is TGTGCCAGCACCCCTCTCCCCGGGACTGCTAGCTCTGGGGCCAACGTCCTGACTTTC. Its translation is CASTPLPGTASSGANVLTF.

The chain joins TRBV2 to TRBJ1-1; D uncertain. This CDR3 region has 14 residues. The germline V gene encodes CDR1 SNHLY and CDR2 FYNNEI. Trimming took off 2 bases at V and 0 bases at J, with 7 bases between the two ends. The CDR3: CASSEPGMNTEAFF. DNA for the CDR3: TGTGCCAGCAGTGAACCGGGAATGAACACTGAAGCTTTCTTT. Full variable domain (outside the CDR3, taken from reference TRBV2 and TRBJ1-1): EPEVTQTPSHQVTQMGQEVILRCVPISNHLYFYWYRQILGQKVEFLVSFYNNEISEKSEIFDDQFSVERPDGSNFTLKIRSTKLEDSAMYFCASSEPGMNTEAFFGQGTRLTVV.

The chain joins TRBV14 to TRBJ1-1; D not certain. CDR3 size: 13 residues. V shed 7 bases and J shed 5 bases, with 14 bases lying between them. CDR1 and CDR2 from the germline V gene are SGHDN and FVKESK. CDR3 amino acids: CASTSPTRTEAFF. CDR3 DNA sequence: TGTGCCAGCACTAGCCCAACCCGGACTGAAGCTTTCTTT.

The CDR3 protein is CASSDPGQGWVGELFF. The CDR3 DNA sequence: TGTGCCAGCAGCGATCCGGGACAGGGTTGGGTCGGGGAGCTGTTTTTT. The chain employs TRBV9 and TRBJ2-2, with 9 bases aligning to TRBD1. This CDR3 spans 16 amino acids. Looked up from germline, CDR1 is SGDLS and CDR2 is YYNGEE. The V and J ends lost 3 bases and 7 bases, in that order; junction bases with no gene match: 10.

The V and J genes are TRBV19 and TRBJ2-2, with D uncertain. V dropped 1 base and J dropped 2 bases, with 14 bases sitting between them. From germline, CDR1 is LNHDA and CDR2 SQIVND (reference sequence). The CDR3 totals 17 residues. In DNA, the CDR3 is TGTGCCAGTAGTATAGGCCTAGTCTACGGAAACACCGGGGAGCTGTTTTTT. It yields the protein CASSIGLVYGNTGELFF.

This rearrangement joins TRBV5-6 to TRBJ2-1; D remains unclear. Trimming cost V 2 bases and J 6 bases, with 6 bases left between them. Looked up from germline, CDR1 is SGHDT and CDR2 is YYEEEE. This CDR3 region has 12 residues. The CDR3 spells CASSLGVNEQFF. The CDR3 DNA reads as TGTGCCAGCAGCTTAGGTGTCAATGAGCAGTTCTTC.

This clone showed up just a few times. The rearrangement uses TRBV7-9 and TRBJ1-2, with D tentatively TRBD1 (5 bases). Per germline, CDR1 SEHNR and CDR2 FQNEAQ (reference sequence). CDR3 length: 16 residues. V shed 4 bases and J shed 7 bases, with 22 bases lying between them. The CDR3 bases are TGTGCCAGCAGCTGGGTCCGGGACGGCGAGGTAGGTGGCTACACCTTC. This sequence encodes CASSWVRDGEVGGYTF.

This rearrangement joins TRBV4-1 to TRBJ2-7; possibly TRBD2 for D (6 bases). CDR3 length: 14 residues. V was trimmed by 4 bases and J by 5 bases, leaving 15 bases between them. In germline, CDR1 is MGHRA, CDR2 YSYEKL. CDR3 region: CASSPLAGINEQYF. Here the CDR3 DNA reads TGCGCCAGCAGCCCCCTGGCGGGGATCAACGAGCAGTACTTC.

The chain combines TRBV2 with TRBJ2-2, with 9 bases fitting TRBD2. V gave up 6 bases and J gave up 4 bases; unmatched junction bases: 9. The CDR3 spans 16 residues. Germline lookup yields CDR1 SNHLY and CDR2 FYNNEI. The CDR3 region is CASRSSGSPITGELFF. In DNA form, the CDR3 reads TGTGCCAGCAGGAGTAGCGGGAGCCCGATCACCGGGGAGCTGTTTTTT.

J is TRBJ2-7 and V is TRBV10-3; TRBD2 agrees at 10 bases. Trimming cost V 11 bases and J 1 base; bases outside gene matches: 5. Germline CDR1 reads ENHRY; CDR2 reads SYGVKD. This CDR3 contains 13 residues. CDR3 sequence: CAAGTSDSYEQYF. The CDR3 DNA sequence: TGTGCCGCCGGGACTAGCGATTCCTACGAGCAGTACTTC.

In DNA form, the CDR3 reads TGTGCCAGCAGTCATCCCGGTGCGGGGTTGACTGAAGCTTTCTTT. Its translation is CASSHPGAGLTEAFF. The chain carries TRBV6-4 and TRBJ1-1; D gene unclear. Trimming removed 5 bases at V and 5 bases at J, with 18 bases between. The germline gives CDR1 MRHNA, CDR2 SNTAGT. This CDR3 has 15 amino acids.